The rows below give T cell receptor beta chains drawn from one sample of a study of blood T cell repertoires in COVID-19. Some clones are missing from TCRdb's copy, which holds only in-frame ones; the method was immunoSEQ multiplex PCR. The sample holds roughly 24,000 clones, around 90% seen once. What was sequenced was peripheral blood. The origin of the receptors is a woman aged 60-70 years with active COVID-19. CDR3s include the opening cysteine and the closing phenylalanine or tryptophan. D genes are given only for firm matches. A row's size may be missing; if present it is once, few, many or a size class.

V: TRBV6-2/TRBV6-3
size: NA
J: TRBJ2-7
D: NA
CDR3: CASSYLLGTGQDSYEQYF
DNA: TGTGCCAGCAGTTATCTTTTAGGTACCGGACAAGACTCCTACGAGCAGTACTTC

V: TRBV7-2
size: NA
J: TRBJ2-7
D: TRBD1
CDR3: CASSSAGTGFPEQYF
DNA: TGTGCCAGCAGCTCGGCCGGGACAGGGTTCCCCGAGCAGTACTTC

V: TRBV6-1
size: NA
J: TRBJ2-7
D: TRBD1
CDR3: CASSESGLGTGSSYEQYF
DNA: TGTGCCAGCAGTGAGTCGGGATTGGGGACAGGGAGCTCCTACGAGCAGTACTTC

V: TRBV18
size: NA
J: TRBJ2-7
D: TRBD1
CDR3: CASSPQGARYEQYF
DNA: TGTGCCAGCTCACCCCAGGGGGCGCGGTACGAGCAGTACTTC

V: TRBV6-2/TRBV6-3
size: NA
J: TRBJ2-7
D: NA
CDR3: CASSTLEPNEQYF
DNA: TGTGCCAGCAGTACCCTGGAGCCCAACGAGCAGTACTTC

V: TRBV15
size: NA
J: TRBJ2-3
D: NA
CDR3: CATTEGSDTQYF
DNA: TGTGCCACCACCGAGGGTTCCGATACGCAGTATTTT

V: TRBV27
size: once
J: TRBJ2-7
D: TRBD2
CDR3: CASRLAGAKYEQYF
DNA: TGTGCCAGCCGACTAGCGGGAGCAAAATACGAGCAGTACTTC

V: TRBV19
size: few
J: TRBJ1-2
D: TRBD1
CDR3: CASSIKQGVRGYTF
DNA: TGTGCCAGTAGTATAAAACAGGGGGTTAGAGGCTACACCTTC

V: TRBV19
size: NA
J: TRBJ1-2
D: TRBD1
CDR3: CATGDRGPYGYTF
DNA: TGTGCCACCGGGGACAGGGGACCTTATGGCTACACCTTC

V: TRBV7-9
size: NA
J: TRBJ2-1
D: NA
CDR3: CASSPRGDYLNEQFF
DNA: TGTGCCAGCAGCCCGAGGGGGGACTACCTAAATGAGCAGTTCTTC

V: TRBV4-1
size: NA
J: TRBJ1-4
D: TRBD1
CDR3: CATLDRVNEKLFF
DNA: TGCGCCACCCTGGACAGGGTTAATGAAAAACTGTTTTTT

V: TRBV28
size: NA
J: TRBJ2-6
D: NA
CDR3: CASRHLRAPGANVLTF
DNA: TGTGCCAGCAGACATCTGAGGGCTCCTGGGGCCAACGTCCTGACTTTC

V: TRBV7-9
size: NA
J: TRBJ1-4
D: TRBD1
CDR3: CASSQGQGVEKLFF
DNA: TGTGCCAGCAGCCAAGGCCAGGGGGTCGAAAAACTGTTTTTT

V: TRBV6-2/TRBV6-3
size: NA
J: TRBJ1-1
D: NA
CDR3: CASSYYMEGGNTEAFF
DNA: TGTGCCAGCAGTTATTATATGGAGGGTGGAAACACTGAAGCTTTCTTT

V: TRBV28
size: NA
J: TRBJ2-5
D: TRBD2
CDR3: CASSSWGGEETQYF
DNA: TGTGCCAGCAGTTCATGGGGGGGAGAAGAGACCCAGTACTTC

V: TRBV29-1
size: NA
J: TRBJ2-1
D: TRBD2
CDR3: CSVDLSGVETEQFF
DNA: TGCAGCGTTGATCTGAGCGGGGTTGAAACTGAGCAGTTCTTC

V: TRBV7-9
size: NA
J: TRBJ1-1
D: NA
CDR3: CASSHLSGVNTEAFF
DNA: TGTGCCAGCAGCCATCTCTCGGGGGTGAACACTGAAGCTTTCTTT

V: TRBV4-1
size: NA
J: TRBJ1-5
D: NA
CDR3: CASSQDPGVVLPQHF
DNA: TGCGCCAGCAGCCAAGATCCGGGGGTGGTGCTGCCCCAGCATTTT

V: TRBV10-1
size: once
J: TRBJ2-1
D: NA
CDR3: CASNEGSNEQFF
DNA: TGCGCCAGCAACGAGGGCAGCAATGAGCAGTTCTTC

V: TRBV2
size: NA
J: TRBJ2-7
D: TRBD1
CDR3: CASRRQGSYEQYF
DNA: TGTGCCAGCAGGAGACAGGGATCCTACGAGCAGTACTTC

V: TRBV28
size: NA
J: TRBJ2-1
D: NA
CDR3: CASSLSQGGWNEQFF
DNA: TGTGCCAGCAGTTTAAGTCAGGGGGGATGGAATGAGCAGTTCTTC

V: TRBV6-5
size: once
J: TRBJ1-2
D: NA
CDR3: CASSTNWDTGYGYTF
DNA: TGTGCCAGCAGTACAAACTGGGACACCGGTTATGGCTACACCTTC

V: TRBV7-8
size: NA
J: TRBJ2-5
D: TRBD2
CDR3: CASSREVTSGSGETQYF
DNA: TGTGCCAGCAGCCGAGAGGTGACTAGCGGGAGTGGAGAGACCCAGTACTTC

V: TRBV28
size: once
J: TRBJ2-1
D: TRBD2
CDR3: CASSLYGRGLAGDNEQFF
DNA: TGTGCCAGCAGTTTATACGGCAGGGGCCTAGCGGGAGACAATGAGCAGTTCTTC

V: TRBV10-3
size: NA
J: TRBJ2-2
D: TRBD1
CDR3: CAISRDRGRITGELFF
DNA: TGTGCCATCAGCCGGGACAGGGGGCGTATCACCGGGGAGCTGTTTTTT

V: TRBV7-8
size: NA
J: TRBJ2-7
D: NA
CDR3: CASSPLFTPYEQYF
DNA: TGTGCCAGCAGCCCCCTATTCACCCCCTACGAGCAGTACTTC

V: TRBV18
size: NA
J: TRBJ2-7
D: TRBD1
CDR3: CASSQTGQGLNEQYF
DNA: TGTGCCAGCTCACAAACGGGACAGGGGCTGAACGAGCAGTACTTC

V: TRBV10-2
size: once
J: TRBJ2-3
D: TRBD1
CDR3: CASSEGTGGSTDTQYF
DNA: TGCGCCAGCAGTGAGGGGACAGGGGGTAGCACAGATACGCAGTATTTT

V: TRBV28
size: few
J: TRBJ1-4
D: TRBD1
CDR3: CASSPGQGFNEKLFF
DNA: TGTGCCAGCAGTCCGGGACAGGGGTTTAATGAAAAACTGTTTTTT